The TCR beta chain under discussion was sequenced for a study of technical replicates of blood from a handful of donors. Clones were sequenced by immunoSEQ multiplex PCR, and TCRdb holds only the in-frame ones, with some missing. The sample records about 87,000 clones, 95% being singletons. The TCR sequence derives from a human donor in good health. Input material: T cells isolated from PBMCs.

The CDR3 protein is CASSFGGRAPYEQYF. The CDR3 DNA sequence: TGTGCCAGCAGTTTCGGCGGGAGAGCCCCCTACGAGCAGTACTTC. The rearrangement joins TRBV28 to TRBJ2-7, with 7 bases lining up with TRBD2. Per germline, CDR1 MDHEN and CDR2 SYDVKM. V shed 3 bases and J 2 bases; nucleotides not matched to a gene: 7. The CDR3 consists of 15 residues.